This record covers a single T cell receptor (beta chain). These data come from a study of blood T cell repertoires in COVID-19. Study background: Specimens from acute and convalescent COVID-19 originated in the United States, Italy and Spain.

Germline values: CDR1 SNHLY, CDR2 FYNNEI. Trimming left V 4 bases short and J 4 bases short, with 12 bases between. CDR3 length: 14 amino acids. Per the authors' pipeline: For nucleated cells, counts were estimated from reference gene primer amplification. Assay: immunoSEQ multiplex PCR; the TCRdb copy retains only in-frame clones and omits some. That table furnishes V, J and clone size, whereas the DNA furnished D and trimming. The data hold 20,000 to 30,000 clones, with more than 75% observed a single time. V and J are TRBV2 and TRBJ2-3, with D possibly TRBD1 on 6 matching bases. This clonotype was sampled from a man aged 50-60 years with active COVID-19. Sequenced material: peripheral blood. The CDR3 coding sequence is TGTGCCAGCAGTGCCCCAGACAGGTCAGATACGCAGTATTTT. Protein: CASSAPDRSDTQYF.